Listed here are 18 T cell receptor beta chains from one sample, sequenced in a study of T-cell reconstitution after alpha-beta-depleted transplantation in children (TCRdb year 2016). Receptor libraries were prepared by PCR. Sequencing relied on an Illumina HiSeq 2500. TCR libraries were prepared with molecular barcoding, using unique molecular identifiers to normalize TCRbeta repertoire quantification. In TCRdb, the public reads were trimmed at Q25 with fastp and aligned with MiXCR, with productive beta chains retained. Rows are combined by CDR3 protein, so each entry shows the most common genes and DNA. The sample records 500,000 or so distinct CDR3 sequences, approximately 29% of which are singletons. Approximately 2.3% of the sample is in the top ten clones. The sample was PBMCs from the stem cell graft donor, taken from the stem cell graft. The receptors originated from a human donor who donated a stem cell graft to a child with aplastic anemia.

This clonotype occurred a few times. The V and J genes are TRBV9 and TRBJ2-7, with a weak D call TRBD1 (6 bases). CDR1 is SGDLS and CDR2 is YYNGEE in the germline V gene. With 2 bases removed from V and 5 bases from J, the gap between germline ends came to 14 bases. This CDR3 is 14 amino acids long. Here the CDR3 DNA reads TGTGCCAGCAGCGTGGGGCAGGGGAAACACGAGCAGTACTTC. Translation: CASSVGQGKHEQYF. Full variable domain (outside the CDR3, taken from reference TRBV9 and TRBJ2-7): DSGVTQTPKHLITATGQRVTLRCSPRSGDLSVYWYQQSLDQGLQFLIQYYNGEERAKGNILERFSAQQFPDLHSELNLSSLELGDSALYFCASSVGQGKHEQYFGPGTRLTVT.

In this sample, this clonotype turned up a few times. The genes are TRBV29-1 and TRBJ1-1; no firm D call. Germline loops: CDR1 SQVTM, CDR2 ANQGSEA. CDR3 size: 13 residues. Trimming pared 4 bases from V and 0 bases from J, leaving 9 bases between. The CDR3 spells CSVVWTVNTEAFF. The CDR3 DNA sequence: TGCAGCGTTGTCTGGACGGTGAACACTGAAGCTTTCTTT.

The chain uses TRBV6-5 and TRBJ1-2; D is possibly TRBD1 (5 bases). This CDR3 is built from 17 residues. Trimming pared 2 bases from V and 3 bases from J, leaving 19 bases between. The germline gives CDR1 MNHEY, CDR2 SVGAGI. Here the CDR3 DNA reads TGTGCCAGCAGTTACACCCCCGGTGCCGGGGCCTACTATGGCTACACCTTC. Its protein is CASSYTPGAGAYYGYTF.

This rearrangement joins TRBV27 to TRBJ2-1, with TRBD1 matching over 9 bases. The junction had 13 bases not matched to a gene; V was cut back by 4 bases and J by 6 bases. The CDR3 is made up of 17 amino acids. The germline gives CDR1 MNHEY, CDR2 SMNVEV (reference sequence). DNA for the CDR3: TGTGCCAGCAGTTCCCTTTTTCCGGGACAGGGAAGCAATGAGCAGTTCTTC. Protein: CASSSLFPGQGSNEQFF.

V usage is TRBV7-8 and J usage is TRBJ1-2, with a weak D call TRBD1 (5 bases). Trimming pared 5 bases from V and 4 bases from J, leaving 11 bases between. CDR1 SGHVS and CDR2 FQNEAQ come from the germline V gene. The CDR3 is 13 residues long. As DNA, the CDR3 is TGTGCCAGCAGCAGGACTGGGGGCTATGGCTACACCTTC. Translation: CASSRTGGYGYTF.

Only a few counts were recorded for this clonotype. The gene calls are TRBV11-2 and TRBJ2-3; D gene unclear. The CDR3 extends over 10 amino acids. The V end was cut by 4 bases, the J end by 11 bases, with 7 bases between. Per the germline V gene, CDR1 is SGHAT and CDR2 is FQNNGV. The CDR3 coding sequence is TGTGCCAGCAGCTCCCGGGTGCAGTATTTT. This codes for CASSSRVQYF.

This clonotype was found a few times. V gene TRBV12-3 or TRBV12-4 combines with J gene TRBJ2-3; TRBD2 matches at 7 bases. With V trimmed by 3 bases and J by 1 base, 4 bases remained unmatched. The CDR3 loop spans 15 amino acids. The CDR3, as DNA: TGTGCCAGCAGTTTTAGAACTAGCGGCACAGATACGCAGTATTTT. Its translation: CASSFRTSGTDTQYF.

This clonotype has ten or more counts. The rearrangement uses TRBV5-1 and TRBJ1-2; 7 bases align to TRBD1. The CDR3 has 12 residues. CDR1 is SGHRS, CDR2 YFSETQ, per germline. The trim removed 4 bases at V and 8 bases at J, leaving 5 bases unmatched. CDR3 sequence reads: CASSLGQLGYTF. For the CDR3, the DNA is TGCGCCAGCAGCCTGGGACAGTTGGGCTACACCTTC.

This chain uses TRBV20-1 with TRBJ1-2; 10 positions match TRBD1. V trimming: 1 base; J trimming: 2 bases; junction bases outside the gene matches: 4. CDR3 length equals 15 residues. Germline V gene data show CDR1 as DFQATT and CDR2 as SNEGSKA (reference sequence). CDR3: CSARGGTGDNYGYTF. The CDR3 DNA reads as TGCAGTGCTAGAGGCGGGACAGGGGACAACTATGGCTACACCTTC.

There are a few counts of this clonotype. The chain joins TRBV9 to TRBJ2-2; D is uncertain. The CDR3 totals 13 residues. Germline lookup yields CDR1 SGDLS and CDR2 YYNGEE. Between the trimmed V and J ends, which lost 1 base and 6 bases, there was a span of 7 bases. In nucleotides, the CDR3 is TGTGCCAGCAGCGTAAGGTTGTCCGGGGAGCTGTTTTTT. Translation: CASSVRLSGELFF.

The CDR3 loop is CSVAGTAPTEAFF. The CDR3 DNA reads as TGCAGTGTGGCCGGGACAGCTCCAACTGAAGCTTTCTTT. This chain links TRBV20-1 with TRBJ1-1; 7 nucleotides align to TRBD1. CDR3 length: 13 amino acids. Germline V CDR1 and CDR2: DFQATT, SNEGSKA (reference sequence). After removal of 7 bases from V and 5 bases from J, the junction contained 10 bases not matched to a gene.

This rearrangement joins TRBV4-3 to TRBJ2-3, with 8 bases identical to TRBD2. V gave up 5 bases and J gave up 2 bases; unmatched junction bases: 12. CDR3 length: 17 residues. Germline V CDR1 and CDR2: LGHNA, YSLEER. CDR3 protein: CASSRRGREAITDTQYF. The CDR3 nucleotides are TGCGCCAGCAGCAGGCGGGGGCGGGAGGCCATCACAGATACGCAGTATTTT.

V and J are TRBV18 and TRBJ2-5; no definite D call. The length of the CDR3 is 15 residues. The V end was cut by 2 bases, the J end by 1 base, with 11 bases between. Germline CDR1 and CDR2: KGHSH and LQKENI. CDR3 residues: CASSPGEGSQETQYF. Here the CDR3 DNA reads TGTGCCAGCTCACCAGGGGAAGGGTCCCAAGAGACCCAGTACTTC.

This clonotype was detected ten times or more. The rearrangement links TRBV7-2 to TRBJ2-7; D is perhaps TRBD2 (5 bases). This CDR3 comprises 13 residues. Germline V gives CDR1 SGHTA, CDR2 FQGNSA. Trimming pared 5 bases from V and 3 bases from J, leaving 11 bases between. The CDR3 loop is CASSNPAGYEQYF. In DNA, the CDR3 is TGTGCCAGCAGCAACCCCGCGGGCTACGAGCAGTACTTC.

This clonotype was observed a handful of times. CDR3 sequence: CASSQVDRVGATDTQYF. As DNA, the CDR3 is TGTGCCAGCAGCCAAGTGGACAGGGTAGGGGCTACAGATACGCAGTATTTT. This sequence joins TRBV4-2 and TRBJ2-3, with TRBD1 identical over 8 bases. After removal of 1 base from V and 3 bases from J, the junction contained 9 bases not matched to a gene. The V gene's germline CDR1 is LGHNA and CDR2 YNFKEQ. This CDR3 has 17 amino acids.

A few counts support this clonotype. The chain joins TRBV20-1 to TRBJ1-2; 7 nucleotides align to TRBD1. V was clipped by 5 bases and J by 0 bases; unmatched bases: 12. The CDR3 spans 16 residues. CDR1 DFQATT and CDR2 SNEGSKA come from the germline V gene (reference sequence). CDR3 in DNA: TGCAGTGCTCCCCCTGGGACAGAGCTACCTAACTATGGCTACACCTTC. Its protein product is CSAPPGTELPNYGYTF.

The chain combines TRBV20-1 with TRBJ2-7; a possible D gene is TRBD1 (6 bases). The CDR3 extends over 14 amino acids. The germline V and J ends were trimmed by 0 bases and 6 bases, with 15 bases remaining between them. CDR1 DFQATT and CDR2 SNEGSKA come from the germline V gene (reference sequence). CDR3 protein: CSAREGGGQREQYF. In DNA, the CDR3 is TGCAGTGCTAGAGAAGGCGGCGGACAGCGCGAGCAGTACTTC.

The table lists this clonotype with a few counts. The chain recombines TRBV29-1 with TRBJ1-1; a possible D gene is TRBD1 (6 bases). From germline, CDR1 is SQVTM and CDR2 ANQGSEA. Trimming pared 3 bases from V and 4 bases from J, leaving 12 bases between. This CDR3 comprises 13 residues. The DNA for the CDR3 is TGCAGCGTTGACCGCGGGGGGGCCACTGAAGCTTTCTTT. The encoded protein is CSVDRGGATEAFF.